This T cell receptor beta chain was recovered during a study of T cell repertoires and leukemia-associated antigens (dated by TCRdb to the late 2010s). Concerning the study at large: Roughly 16.1 million effective reads were obtained overall, with each sample giving about 5.1 to 6.6 million read pairs and about 3.3 to 5.0 million effective reads. Using in vitro peptide stimulation of healthy T cells, the study set out to figure out what antigen is recognized by a TCR Vbeta21 clone that had previously been found in CML patients.

CD3+ T cells were initially rested overnight at approximately 2.4 million cells/mL in RPMI 1640 lacking fetal bovine serum. Following the manufacturer's instructions, MACS immunomagnetic beads were used to pull CD3+ T cells out of the PBMCs. The CDR3 holds 15 amino acids from the cysteine to the phenylalanine. The read is trimmed to its CDR3 DNA, 45 bases read in frame from base 1. V sheds 2 bases and J sheds 6 bases, leaving 13 bases between their ends. TRIzol reagent was used to extract total RNA from the cultured T cells. TCRbeta libraries were amplified from RNA by 5' rapid amplification of cDNA ends (5'RACE). Before sequencing, library concentration and integrity were assessed using Qubit, an Agilent instrument, and quantitative PCR. A commercial service provider sequenced the qualified libraries on Illumina HiSeq or MiSeq. The authors' pipeline ran thus. MiXCR version 1.8.2 was used to identify TCR sequences in each sample. For a clone to be considered qualified, a CDR3 longer than four amino acids, an in-frame nucleotide length, and the absence of a stop codon were required. A read containing the complete CDR3 structure was counted as an effective read. RT-PCR with 24 Vbeta primers, GeneScan spectratyping, and Sanger sequencing were used to validate expanded clones. TCRdb trimmed public reads at Q25 via fastp, called clones via MiXCR and kept in-frame beta chains. CDR3 protein duplicates are merged, each entry listing the most common genes and DNA. These V and J calls derive from TCRdb rather than the authors' analysis. Counted in this sample were over 9,000 distinct CDR3 sequences; 42% of them appeared once. Together, the top ten hold around 28% of the sample.

In this sample, this clonotype turned up a few times. Its antigen is not yet known. Base qualities are not provided; no much larger clone lies one nucleotide away. Here is what the overall study found, with its caveats: The four groups showed no significant differences in numbers of Vbeta genes (about 59), Jbeta genes (under 15), VDJ rearrangements, or unique CDR3s. The antigen specificity and function of the expanded clones were not directly tested, and further investigation of both was required.

The clonotype was recovered from a female donor in good health. Material for sequencing was CD3+ T cells sorted from blood and cultured. Recombination linked TRBV12-3 or TRBV12-4 to TRBJ2-2; the D gene cannot be named for sure. CDR3 loop: CASSLTPVVSGELFF. The DNA reads TGTGCCAGCAGTTTAACCCCAGTTGTGTCCGGGGAGCTGTTTTTT.